The 18 T cell receptor beta chains given below trace back to one sample, sequenced in a study of blood T cell repertoires in COVID-19. Sequencing used immunoSEQ multiplex PCR; TCRdb keeps in-frame clones, though not all of them. There are roughly 100,000 clones in the sample; about 90% occur only once, and about a sixth lies in the top ten. Sequencing input: peripheral blood. Receptors originate from a human donor in a cohort sampled during active COVID-19.

The V gene is TRBV28, the J gene TRBJ2-3; a weak D match, TRBD2 (5 bases). The V gene lost 7 bases and the J gene lost 8 bases, with 10 bases spanning the gap. The CDR3 extends over 11 amino acids. Germline CDR1 is MDHEN and CDR2 is SYDVKM. The CDR3 is CASTLAGTQYF. CDR3 nucleotide sequence: TGTGCCAGCACCCTTGCGGGTACGCAGTATTTT.

This clone was seen more than once but under ten times. The chain has TRBV25-1 and TRBJ2-1, with 7 bases matching TRBD2. Per germline, CDR1 MGHDK and CDR2 SYGVNS. This CDR3 region has 16 residues. V shed 2 bases and J 7 bases; nucleotides not matched to a gene: 11. CDR3 in amino acids: CASSEVYAMGGNEQFF. For the CDR3, the DNA is TGTGCCAGCAGTGAAGTGTACGCCATGGGGGGGAATGAGCAGTTCTTC.

The chain has TRBV6-6 and TRBJ2-3; no firm D call. There are 13 residues in the CDR3. Germline lookup yields CDR1 MNHNY and CDR2 SVGAGI (reference sequence). Trimming left V 4 bases short and J 6 bases short, with 11 bases between. DNA for the CDR3: TGTGCCAGCAGTTCCCCTACCGGGGATACGCAGTATTTT. Translated, it gives CASSSPTGDTQYF.

The gene calls are TRBV4-1 and TRBJ1-2; weak D call: TRBD1 (5 bases). Germline V gene sequence: CDR1 MGHRA, CDR2 YSYEKL. Trimming stripped 0 bases from V and 2 bases from J, with 10 bases between. The CDR3 runs to 15 residues. CDR3 residues: CASSQEETVNYGYTF. DNA of the CDR3: TGCGCCAGCAGCCAAGAAGAGACAGTCAACTATGGCTACACCTTC.

This clone was counted only a few times. The rearrangement links TRBV10-3 to TRBJ2-7; tentative D call: TRBD1 (6 bases). The CDR3 has 15 amino acids. Germline V CDR1 and CDR2: ENHRY, SYGVKD. The V end was cut by 0 bases, the J end by 6 bases, with 15 bases between. CDR3 coding DNA: TGTGCCATCAGTGAGTCGACCGGAAGAGGGGGCGAGCAGTACTTC. Translation: CAISESTGRGGEQYF.

This chain links TRBV10-1 with TRBJ2-6; D remains unclear. The CDR3 length is 17 residues. The germline gives CDR1 WNHNN, CDR2 SYGVQD (reference sequence). V dropped 0 bases and J dropped 0 bases, with 9 bases sitting between them. The CDR3 DNA sequence: TGCGCCAGCAGTGAGTCGATCCCCGGCTCTGGGGCCAACGTCCTGACTTTC. This gives the protein CASSESIPGSGANVLTF.

J is TRBJ2-1 and V is TRBV7-2; 12 bases are a match to TRBD2. The CDR3 runs to 18 residues. The V gene end was trimmed by 1 base and the J gene end by 3 bases; junction bases not matched to a gene: 7. Germline V gene sequence: CDR1 SGHTA, CDR2 FQGNSA. The CDR3, as DNA: TGTGCCAGCAGCTTAGGACCCCTGACTAGCGGGGGCTACAATGAGCAGTTCTTC. Encoded protein: CASSLGPLTSGGYNEQFF.

The CDR3 nucleotides read TGTGCCAGCAGCTTAGAGGACAGCCGGCCACCCCTCCACTTT. Residues: CASSLEDSRPPLHF. The V and J genes are TRBV7-2 and TRBJ1-6; D may be TRBD1 (6 bases). The CDR3 length is 14 residues. V was shortened by 1 base and J by 11 bases, with 12 bases between the two germline ends. Germline CDR1 reads SGHTA; CDR2 reads FQGNSA.

The chain is built from TRBV6-5 and TRBJ1-4; possible D gene TRBD1, 5 bases. The CDR3 runs 14 residues. Germline V CDR1 and CDR2: MNHEY, SVGAGI. The germline V and J ends were trimmed by 9 bases and 3 bases, with 14 bases remaining between them. CDR3 sequence reads: CASSFGDSNEKLFF. The CDR3 region has the DNA TGTGCCAGTTCGTTTGGGGACTCTAATGAAAAACTGTTTTTT.

The chain recombines TRBV6-5 with TRBJ1-4; 9 bases match TRBD1. Germline values: CDR1 MNHEY, CDR2 SVGAGI. The CDR3 covers 14 residues. The ends lost 5 bases at V and 7 bases at J; junction bases unmatched: 5. CDR3 amino acids: CASSRRTGVEKLFF. The CDR3 DNA reads as TGTGCCAGCAGTCGAAGGACAGGGGTTGAAAAACTGTTTTTT.

The CDR3 DNA sequence: TGTGCCAGCAGCGGGGGGCGGAGGAACACTGAAGCTTTCTTT. This translates into CASSGGRRNTEAFF. V is TRBV28 and J is TRBJ1-1, with a possible D match to TRBD1 (6 bases). Germline V gene sequence: CDR1 MDHEN, CDR2 SYDVKM. CDR3 size: 14 residues. The V gene lost 6 bases and the J gene lost 1 base, with 12 bases spanning the gap.

The chain couples TRBV4-1 to TRBJ2-1; 7 bases agree with TRBD2. Germline assignment: CDR1 MGHRA and CDR2 YSYEKL. The CDR3 is 15 residues long. V was pared by 4 bases and J by 4 bases, with 7 bases of the junction left unmatched. The CDR3 spells CASSRGFSGYNEQFF. CDR3 nucleotide sequence: TGCGCCAGCAGCCGGGGCTTTAGCGGGTACAATGAGCAGTTCTTC.

The rearrangement links TRBV9 to TRBJ2-1; maybe TRBD2 (5 bases). CDR1 and CDR2 from the germline V gene are SGDLS and YYNGEE. This CDR3 region has 13 residues. V lost 0 bases and J lost 8, with 9 bases in between. This CDR3 is CASSVGWRDEQFF. CDR3 DNA: TGTGCCAGCAGCGTAGGTTGGCGGGATGAGCAGTTCTTC.

The rearrangement links TRBV7-9 to TRBJ1-5; D not certain. Per the germline V gene, CDR1 is SEHNR and CDR2 is FQNEAQ (reference sequence). The CDR3 totals 13 residues. Trimming removed 5 bases from V and 7 bases from J, with 12 bases in between. The CDR3 here is CASSPMAGQPQHF. CDR3 DNA: TGTGCCAGCAGCCCCATGGCGGGACAGCCCCAGCATTTT.

This chain joins TRBV4-1 and TRBJ2-7; 7 bases align to TRBD2. V gave up 0 bases and J gave up 0 bases; unmatched junction bases: 11. CDR3 length equals 18 residues. CDR1 is MGHRA and CDR2 is YSYEKL in the germline V gene. CDR3 coding DNA: TGCGCCAGCAGCCAAGATCTTGTTTTGGGGGACTACTCCTACGAGCAGTACTTC. Its protein is CASSQDLVLGDYSYEQYF.

This chain uses TRBV9 with TRBJ2-3, with D uncertain. The V end lost 0 bases, the J end lost 5 bases, and 19 bases lay between the germline ends. This CDR3 has 17 amino acids. Germline CDR1 and CDR2: SGDLS and YYNGEE. This chain's CDR3 is CASSVGRQGLEKDTQYF. Written as DNA, the CDR3 is TGTGCCAGCAGCGTAGGGCGGCAAGGCCTAGAAAAAGATACGCAGTATTTT. Drawing the rest from reference TRBV9 and TRBJ2-3, the complete variable domain is DSGVTQTPKHLITATGQRVTLRCSPRSGDLSVYWYQQSLDQGLQFLIQYYNGEERAKGNILERFSAQQFPDLHSELNLSSLELGDSALYFCASSVGRQGLEKDTQYFGPGTRLTVL.

The chain joins TRBV7-2 to TRBJ1-5; a possible D gene is TRBD1 (6 bases). Trimming took 2 bases from V and 5 from J, leaving 13 bases between them. Germline values: CDR1 SGHTA, CDR2 FQGNSA. The CDR3 totals 15 residues. As DNA, the CDR3 is TGTGCCAGCAGCTTATTAGGCAGGGGAGATCAGCCCCAGCATTTT. Its protein product is CASSLLGRGDQPQHF.

The rearrangement links TRBV18 to TRBJ2-1, with TRBD2 matching over 7 bases. Germline CDR1 reads KGHSH; CDR2 reads LQKENI. Losses at the gene ends were 5 bases for V and 0 bases for J; bases not matched to a gene: 13. CDR3 length equals 18 residues. The CDR3 loop reads CASSGIRLRGSSYNEQFF. Written as DNA, the CDR3 is TGTGCCAGCTCAGGCATAAGACTGCGGGGGTCCTCCTACAATGAGCAGTTCTTC.